Listed below are T cell receptor beta chains from one sample, sequenced in a study of blood T cell repertoires in COVID-19. The assay was immunoSEQ multiplex PCR, and TCRdb's table has in-frame clones only and misses some. The sample carries around 330,000 clones, more than 75% recorded once. The sequencing input was PBMCs or T cells enriched from blood (not recorded which). Every receptor here comes from a man aged 60-69 years who had recovered from COVID-19. CDR3s include the opening cysteine and the closing phenylalanine or tryptophan. Each record gives: clone size, D gene, J gene, V gene, CDR3 DNA, CDR3 protein. The D gene is left open where the match is weak. Size tells how often a clone was seen (once, few, many) or the class of an expanded clone, and some rows leave it out.

-,-,TRBJ1-2,TRBV10-3,TGTGCCATCAGCGAGGTACAGGGAGCTAACTATGGCTACACCTTC,CAISEVQGANYGYTF
-,-,TRBJ1-1,TRBV5-1,TGCGCCAGCAGCTTGGTCGGACAGTCCACTGAAGCTTTCTTT,CASSLVGQSTEAFF
-,-,TRBJ1-6,TRBV6-5,TGTGCCAGCAGCGGGGGACGGTTAAATTCACCCCTCCACTTT,CASSGGRLNSPLHF
-,TRBD1,TRBJ2-5,TRBV6-5,TGTGCCAGCAGTTACTTGGCAGGGGGAGAGACCCAGTACTTC,CASSYLAGGETQYF
once,-,TRBJ1-2,TRBV28,TGTGCCAGCAGTCTGGACACTACTAACTATGGCTACACCTTC,CASSLDTTNYGYTF
-,-,TRBJ1-5,TRBV19,TGTGCCAGTAGCCCCGAGGCTGGCACAAATCAGCCCCAGCATTTT,CASSPEAGTNQPQHF
-,TRBD2,TRBJ2-2,TRBV6-2/TRBV6-3,TGTGCCAGCAGTTACTCGTCTAGCGGGGCGCCGAACACCGGGGAGCTGTTTTTT,CASSYSSSGAPNTGELFF
-,TRBD1,TRBJ1-2,TRBV5-5,TGTGCCAGCAGCCCGAGGGGGCGCCCCTATGGCTACACCTTC,CASSPRGRPYGYTF
-,-,TRBJ2-7,TRBV3-1/TRBV3-2,TGTGCCAGCAGCCAAGCTCACTGGTCCTACGAGCAGTACTTC,CASSQAHWSYEQYF
once,-,TRBJ1-1,TRBV9,TGTGCCAGCAGCGTAGATACAGGGAGGAACACTGAAGCTTTCTTT,CASSVDTGRNTEAFF
few,TRBD1,TRBJ2-7,TRBV2,TGTGCCAGCAGTGAATCTAGAGGACAGGTCTCCTACGAGCAGTACTTC,CASSESRGQVSYEQYF
-,-,TRBJ1-1,TRBV19,TGTGCCAGTAGCCTCACAGTTGAAGCTTTCTTT,CASSLTVEAFF
-,TRBD2,TRBJ2-2,TRBV7-7,TGTGCTAGCAGCTATACTAGCGGGGGGGCCGGCGGGGAGCTGTTTTTT,CASSYTSGGAGGELFF
-,-,TRBJ2-7,TRBV28,TGTGCCAGCAGTTTGTTCCGGGGGGAGCAGTACTTC,CASSLFRGEQYF
once,-,TRBJ1-1,TRBV6-5,TGTGCCAGCAGAAGACTCAGTCGAGGGACTGAAGCTTTCTTT,CASRRLSRGTEAFF
-,TRBD1,TRBJ1-2,TRBV5-4,TGTGCCAGCAGCTCGCCGGGACAGGTTGACTATGGCTACACCTTC,CASSSPGQVDYGYTF
-,-,TRBJ1-2,TRBV20-1,TGCAGTGCCAGTCCTCCGGGACACCAATATGGCTACACCTTC,CSASPPGHQYGYTF
once,-,TRBJ1-2,TRBV2,TGTGCCAGCAAAGGGGAGCGGGATGGCTACACCTTC,CASKGERDGYTF
few,TRBD2,TRBJ2-1,TRBV6-6,TGTGCCAGCAGTCCCGGACTAGCGGGGGGCGGTGGGGTCAATGAGCAGTTCTTC,CASSPGLAGGGGVNEQFF
-,TRBD2,TRBJ2-7,TRBV11-3,TGTGCCAGCAGCGTCAGCGGGAGTATTTACGAGCAGTACTTC,CASSVSGSIYEQYF
once,TRBD2,TRBJ2-1,TRBV4-2,TGTGCCAGCAGCCAAGCCCTACGGGCTAGCGGGGGGAGCTCCTACAATGAGCAGTTCTTC,CASSQALRASGGSSYNEQFF
-,TRBD2,TRBJ2-2,TRBV13,TGTGCCAGCAGTCGACTAGCGGGAGGGCCTAATTCGGTCGGGGAGCTGTTTTTT,CASSRLAGGPNSVGELFF
-,-,TRBJ1-6,TRBV19,TGTGCCAGTACCATCCGCGGCAATTCACCCCTCCACTTT,CASTIRGNSPLHF
-,TRBD1,TRBJ1-2,TRBV29-1,TGCAGCGTTGAGGACAGGGAGTATGGCTACACCTTC,CSVEDREYGYTF
-,-,TRBJ1-1,TRBV18,TGTGCCAGCTCACCGCCAAATCAGGGGACCAGCACTGAAGCTTTCTTT,CASSPPNQGTSTEAFF
-,TRBD2,TRBJ2-1,TRBV3-1/TRBV3-2,TGTGCCAGCAGCAGAAGACTAGCGGGAGGAAATGAGCAGTTCTTC,CASSRRLAGGNEQFF
-,TRBD2,TRBJ2-7,TRBV4-1,TGCGCCAGCAGCCCGGGACTAGTTGCCTACGAGCAGTACTTC,CASSPGLVAYEQYF
-,TRBD1,TRBJ1-1,TRBV7-9,TGTGCCAGCAGCTTGGGGACAGACACTGAAGCTTTCTTT,CASSLGTDTEAFF
-,-,TRBJ2-1,TRBV3-1/TRBV3-2,TGTGCCAGCAGTCACGCAGGGGGGAGGTCATCGAATGAGCAGTTCTTC,CASSHAGGRSSNEQFF
-,TRBD1,TRBJ2-2,TRBV7-3,TGTGCCAGCAGGCCCGGGACAGGGGGCAACACCGGGGAGCTGTTTTTT,CASRPGTGGNTGELFF
-,-,TRBJ2-7,TRBV5-5,TGTGCCAGCAACCCCCTGGCCGGGGTTCTGAACGAGCAGTACTTC,CASNPLAGVLNEQYF
-,-,TRBJ2-1,TRBV7-9,TGTGCCAGCAGCTTTCCTAGCGCGAATGAGCAGTTCTTC,CASSFPSANEQFF
-,TRBD1,TRBJ1-1,TRBV5-1,TGCGCCAGCAGCTTCGACAGGGTAGGGAACACTGAAGCTTTCTTT,CASSFDRVGNTEAFF
-,-,TRBJ2-7,TRBV5-1,TGCGCCAGCAGCTTCAGGGGTTACGAGCAGTACTTC,CASSFRGYEQYF
once,-,TRBJ1-1,TRBV30,TGTGCCTGGAGCATCAGGGGATATACTGAAGCTTTCTTT,CAWSIRGYTEAFF
-,TRBD1,TRBJ2-7,TRBV5-1,TGCGCCAGCAGCTGGGACAGGTACGAGCAGTACTTC,CASSWDRYEQYF
-,-,TRBJ1-1,TRBV12-3/TRBV12-4,TGTGCCAGCAGTCGTTGGGCGAACACTGAAGCTTTCTTT,CASSRWANTEAFF
once,TRBD2,TRBJ2-2,TRBV7-9,TGTGCCAGCAGACCAGTCGGGAGGCCCCTCACCGGGGAGCTGTTTTTT,CASRPVGRPLTGELFF
-,TRBD1,TRBJ1-1,TRBV9,TGTGCCAGCAGCGTGGCGGACAGGGAGGTCACTGAAGCTTTCTTT,CASSVADREVTEAFF
-,-,TRBJ2-7,TRBV6-5,TGTGCCAGCAGTCCTCGTACAATTCTCTCCGAGCAGTACTTC,CASSPRTILSEQYF
-,-,TRBJ2-3,TRBV5-6,TGTGCCAGCAGCTTGGCCAAGGGACTTAGCACAGATACGCAGTATTTT,CASSLAKGLSTDTQYF
-,-,TRBJ2-1,TRBV5-5,TGTGCCAGCAGCCCCTCATCAGGCTCCTACAATGAGCAGTTCTTC,CASSPSSGSYNEQFF
-,-,TRBJ2-5,TRBV7-7,TGTGCTAGCACCTCGGGGGTCCAAGAGACCCAGTACTTC,CASTSGVQETQYF
-,TRBD1,TRBJ2-5,TRBV2,TGTGCCAGCAGAGCAGACAGGGGTGGTCAAGAGACCCAGTACTTC,CASRADRGGQETQYF
-,-,TRBJ2-7,TRBV11-3,TGTGCCAGCAGCCCCCCCAGGGTTCGGAACGAGCAGTACTTC,CASSPPRVRNEQYF